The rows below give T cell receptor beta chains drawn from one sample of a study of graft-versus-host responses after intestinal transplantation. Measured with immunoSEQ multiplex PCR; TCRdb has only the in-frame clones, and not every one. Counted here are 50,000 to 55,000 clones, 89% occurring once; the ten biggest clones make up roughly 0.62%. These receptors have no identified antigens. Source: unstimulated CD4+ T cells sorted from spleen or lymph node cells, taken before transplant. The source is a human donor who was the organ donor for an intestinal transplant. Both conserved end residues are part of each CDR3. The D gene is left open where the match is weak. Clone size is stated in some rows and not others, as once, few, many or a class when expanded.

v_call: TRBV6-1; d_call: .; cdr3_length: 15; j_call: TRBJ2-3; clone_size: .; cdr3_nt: TGTGCCAGCATTTCCCGACAGCCTAGCACAGATACGCAGTATTTT; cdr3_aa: CASISRQPSTDTQYF
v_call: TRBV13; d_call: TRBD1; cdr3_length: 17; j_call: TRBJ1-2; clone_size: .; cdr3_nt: TGTGCCAGCAGCCCCCCCTGGGGGGACAGGGAGAACTATGGCTACACCTTC; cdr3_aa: CASSPPWGDRENYGYTF
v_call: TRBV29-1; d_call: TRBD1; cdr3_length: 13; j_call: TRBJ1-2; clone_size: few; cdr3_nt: TGCAGCGTTGAAAGGGACAGGGGAAGGGGCTACACCTTC; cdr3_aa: CSVERDRGRGYTF
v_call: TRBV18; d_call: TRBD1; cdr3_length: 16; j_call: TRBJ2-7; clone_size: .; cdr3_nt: TGTGCCAGCTCACCCACTCCGCAGGGGGCTGGCTACGAGCAGTACTTC; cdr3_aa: CASSPTPQGAGYEQYF
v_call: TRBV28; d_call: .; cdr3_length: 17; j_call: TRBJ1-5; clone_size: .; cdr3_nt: TGTGCCAGCAGTTCCATACCGGGACCGGGGGGCAATCAGCCCCAGCATTTT; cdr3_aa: CASSSIPGPGGNQPQHF
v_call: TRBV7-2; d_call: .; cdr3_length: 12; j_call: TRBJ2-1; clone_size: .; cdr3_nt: TGTGCCAGCAGCCCTGGCCGGAGGGTGCAGTTCTTC; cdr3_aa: CASSPGRRVQFF
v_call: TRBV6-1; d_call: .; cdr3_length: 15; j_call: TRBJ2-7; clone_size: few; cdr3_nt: TGTGCCAGCAGTGATAGGCAGGCAGGCTCCTACGAGCAGTACTTC; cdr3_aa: CASSDRQAGSYEQYF
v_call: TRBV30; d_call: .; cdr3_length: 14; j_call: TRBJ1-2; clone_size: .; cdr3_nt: TGTACCTGGAGTGTAGGGCCCTCCGGAGGAGGCTACACCTTC; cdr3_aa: CTWSVGPSGGGYTF
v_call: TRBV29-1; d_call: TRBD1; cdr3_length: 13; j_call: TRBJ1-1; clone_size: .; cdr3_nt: TGCAGCGTCGCCACCCGTCGGACAGGGGGAGCTTTCTTT; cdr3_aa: CSVATRRTGGAFF
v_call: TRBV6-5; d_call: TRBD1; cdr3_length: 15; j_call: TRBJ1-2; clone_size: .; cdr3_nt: TGTGCCAGCAGTCCGCTCGGACAGGGGGCGCGGGGCTACACCTTC; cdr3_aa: CASSPLGQGARGYTF
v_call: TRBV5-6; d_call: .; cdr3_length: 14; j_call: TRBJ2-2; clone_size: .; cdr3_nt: TGTGCCAGCAGCCCCGGGGTTGGTACCGGGGAGCTGTTTTTT; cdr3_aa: CASSPGVGTGELFF
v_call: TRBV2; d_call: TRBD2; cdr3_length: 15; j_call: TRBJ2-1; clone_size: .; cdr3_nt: TGTGCCAGCAGTGCCTCAGCGGGAGGGCCCAATGAGCAGTTCTTC; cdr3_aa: CASSASAGGPNEQFF
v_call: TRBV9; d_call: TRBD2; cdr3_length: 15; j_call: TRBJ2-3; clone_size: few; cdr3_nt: TGTGCCAGCAGCGTAGTCGGGGGGAGGGCAGATACGCAGTATTTT; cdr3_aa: CASSVVGGRADTQYF
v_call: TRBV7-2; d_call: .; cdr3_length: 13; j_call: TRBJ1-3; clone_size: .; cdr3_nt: TGTGCCAGCACCCCGGGTGCTGGAAACACCATATATTTT; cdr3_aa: CASTPGAGNTIYF
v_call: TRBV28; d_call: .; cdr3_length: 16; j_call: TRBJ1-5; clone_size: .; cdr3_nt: TGTGCCAGCAGTTCGAGTGGGGCCCTGCCCAATCAGCCCCAGCATTTT; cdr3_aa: CASSSSGALPNQPQHF
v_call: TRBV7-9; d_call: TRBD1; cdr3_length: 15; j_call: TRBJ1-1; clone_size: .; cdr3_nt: TGTGCCAGCAGCTTGGAAACAGGGGGCTACACTGAAGCTTTCTTT; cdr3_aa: CASSLETGGYTEAFF